The clone carrying this TCR beta chain has a handful of counts. Each single cDNA molecule received a unique molecular identifier. A single record per CDR3 protein comes from TCRdb applying MiXCR to the 5' RACE reads. The sample lists approximately 110,000 distinct CDR3 sequences, around 14% occurring once. This sample stems from a study of early T cells in non-severe SARS-CoV-2 infection. Study summary: Sequencing of unsorted whole blood was done on bulk RNA, leaving chains unpaired.

The CDR3 contains 14 residues. V trimming: 3 bases; J trimming: 5 bases; junction bases outside the gene matches: 7. Germline assignment: CDR1 SGHRS and CDR2 YFSETQ. The rearrangement joins TRBV5-1 to TRBJ2-7; 8 bases agree with TRBD1. The TCR originated in an adult who was a healthcare worker with PCR-confirmed SARS-CoV-2 infection or an uninfected control (not recorded which). Specimen: whole blood. The CDR3 sequence is CASSSGTGNNEQYF. In DNA form, the CDR3 reads TGCGCCAGCAGCTCCGGGACAGGAAACAACGAGCAGTACTTC.